The source of this TCR beta chain is a study of blood T cell repertoires in COVID-19. Study-wide background: COVID-19 samples, acute and convalescent, were from the United States, Italy and Spain. The analysed material was cDNA or gDNA that came from T cells, B-cell-depleted T cells, or PBMCs.

The CDR3 is 14 amino acids. The V segment lost 6 bases and the J segment 0 bases; nucleotides outside the gene matches: 0. The germline gives CDR1 SGHTA, CDR2 FQGNSA. Measured with immunoSEQ multiplex PCR; TCRdb has only the in-frame clones, and not every one. The sample shows 250,000 to 350,000 clones, 70% to 90% of them seen only once. The chain is built from TRBV7-2 and TRBJ2-1, with 9 bases lining up with TRBD2. Sequenced: peripheral blood. This sequence was found in an older woman with acute or convalescent COVID-19. This CDR3 reads CASRAGGSYNEQFF. Here the CDR3 DNA reads TGTGCCAGCAGAGCGGGGGGCTCCTACAATGAGCAGTTCTTC.